Following are 3 T cell receptor beta chains from one sample sequenced in a study of cytotoxic CD8 clonotypes in ibrutinib-treated CLL. The assay was immunoSEQ multiplex PCR, and TCRdb's table has in-frame clones only and misses some. In the table there are 140,000 to 150,000 clones, 76% of which are singletons. The sample was PBMCs, taken after 24 months of ibrutinib treatment. These TCRs come from a human donor with chronic lymphocytic leukemia.

This chain uses TRBV7-9 with TRBJ2-3; no clear D. Trimming removed 2 bases at V and 4 bases at J, with 10 bases between. Germline-derived CDR1 and CDR2 are SEHNR and FQNEAQ (reference sequence). The CDR3 consists of 14 residues. In DNA, the CDR3 is TGTGCCAGCAGCTTATCGGTACAGTCAGATACGCAGTATTTT. This encodes CASSLSVQSDTQYF.

The chain recombines TRBV4-2 with TRBJ2-1, with D perhaps given as TRBD1 or TRBD2 (5 bases each). The CDR3 length is 12 residues. Germline lookup yields CDR1 LGHNA and CDR2 YNFKEQ. The V end lost 1 base, the J end lost 9 bases, and 7 bases lay between the germline ends. The CDR3 protein is CASSQGGTEQFF. For the CDR3, the DNA is TGTGCCAGCAGCCAAGGGGGGACTGAGCAGTTCTTC.

The rearrangement links TRBV28 to TRBJ2-3; TRBD1 is a possible D gene (7 bases). Germline V lookup: CDR1 MDHEN, CDR2 SYDVKM. Trimming removed 5 bases at V and 6 bases at J, with 12 bases between. This CDR3 comprises 13 residues. The CDR3 nucleotides read TGTGCCAGCAGTCCACCAGGGGGGGATACGCAGTATTTT. This encodes CASSPPGGDTQYF.